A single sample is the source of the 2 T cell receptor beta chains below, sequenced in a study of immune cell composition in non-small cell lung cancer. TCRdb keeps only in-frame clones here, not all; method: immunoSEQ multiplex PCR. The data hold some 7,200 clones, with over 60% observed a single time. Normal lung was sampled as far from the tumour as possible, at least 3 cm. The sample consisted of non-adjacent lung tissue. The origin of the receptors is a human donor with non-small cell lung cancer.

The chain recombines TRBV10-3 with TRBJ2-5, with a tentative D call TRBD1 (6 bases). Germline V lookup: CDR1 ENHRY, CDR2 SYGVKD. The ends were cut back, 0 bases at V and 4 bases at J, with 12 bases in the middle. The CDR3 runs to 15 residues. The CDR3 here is CAISESRQARETQYF. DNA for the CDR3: TGTGCCATCAGTGAGTCAAGACAGGCTCGAGAGACCCAGTACTTC.

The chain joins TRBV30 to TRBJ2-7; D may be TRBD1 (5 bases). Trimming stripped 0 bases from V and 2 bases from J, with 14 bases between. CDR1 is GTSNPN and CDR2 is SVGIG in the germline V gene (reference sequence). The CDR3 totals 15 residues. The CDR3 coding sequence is TGTGCCTGGAGTGTACATTCGACAGCACCCTACGAGCAGTACTTC. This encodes CAWSVHSTAPYEQYF.